This T cell receptor beta chain was obtained from a study of human T cells and chemical hapten exposure. The germline CDR1 and CDR2 sequences are MNHNS and SASEGT. This CDR3 has 13 residues. V lost 7 bases, J lost 2 bases, and 12 bases lay in between. TCRdb reprocessed the RACE reads via MiXCR and lists one record per CDR3 protein. Of approximately 74,000 distinct CDR3 sequences in the sample, 25% to 40% were seen once. Time point indicated: patch test 1, 2 weeks after DPC sensitization. Sample treatment: therapeutic diphenylcyclopropenone sensitization with weekly scalp DPC. V usage is TRBV6-1 and J usage is TRBJ2-7; TRBD1 is a possible D gene (5 bases). This receptor was taken from a man aged 35-49 years with alopecia areata. Some clones in this sample may be carry-over from other donors' samples. The sample in question was whole blood, obtained in connection with sensitization to the hapten diphenylcyclopropenone (DPC). For the CDR3, the DNA is TGTGCCAGCATTAGAGGACAAACCTACGAGCAGTACTTC. Amino acids: CASIRGQTYEQYF.